The 11 T cell receptor beta chains presented below share a single source sample, sequenced in a study of blood T cell repertoires in COVID-19. Assay used: immunoSEQ multiplex PCR; TCRdb lists only in-frame clones, some missing. The sample shows some 180,000 clones, around 90% of them seen only once. Material: peripheral blood. The receptors stem from a man aged 35-49 years with acute or convalescent COVID-19.

The J gene is TRBJ1-1, the V gene TRBV6-5, with TRBD1 matching 7 bases. This CDR3 region has 13 residues. The ends lost 10 bases at V and 1 base at J; junction bases unmatched: 6. The germline gives CDR1 MNHEY, CDR2 SVGAGI. CDR3 coding DNA: TGTGCCAACAAGGGGACAGCGAACACTGAAGCTTTCTTT. It specifies CANKGTANTEAFF.

The J gene is TRBJ2-2, the V gene TRBV5-1; no firm D call. V lost 1 base and J lost 1, with 8 bases in between. This CDR3 has 15 amino acids. The germline CDR1 and CDR2 sequences are SGHRS and YFSETQ. CDR3 loop: CASSLTAVNTGELFF. CDR3 coding DNA: TGCGCCAGCAGCTTGACAGCTGTGAACACCGGGGAGCTGTTTTTT.

The sample holds a few counts of this clone. The rearrangement joins TRBV30 to TRBJ2-3, with D maybe TRBD2 (6 bases). Trimming took off 0 bases at V and 5 bases at J, with 12 bases between the two ends. Per germline, CDR1 GTSNPN and CDR2 SVGIG (reference sequence). The CDR3 sequence is 14 residues long. The CDR3 here is CAWSVGGKGDTQYF. The CDR3 bases are TGTGCCTGGAGTGTTGGCGGGAAAGGAGATACGCAGTATTTT.

The chain combines TRBV4-3 with TRBJ1-5, with D hard to call. The CDR3 runs 16 residues. Germline CDR1 and CDR2: LGHNA and YSLEER. V shed 0 bases and J shed 2 bases, with 11 bases lying between them. The CDR3 DNA reads TGCGCCAGCAGCCAAGATCGAGGCTCCCGCAATCAGCCCCAGCATTTT. Its protein product is CASSQDRGSRNQPQHF.

The chain joins TRBV18 to TRBJ2-2, with 8 bases identical to TRBD2. The CDR3 extends over 20 amino acids. V was clipped by 3 bases and J by 0 bases; unmatched bases: 15. The germline gives CDR1 KGHSH, CDR2 LQKENI. The CDR3 loop is CASSPLGRPAGAPNTGELFF. The CDR3 coding sequence is TGTGCCAGCTCACCTCTCGGGCGACCAGCGGGGGCCCCGAACACCGGGGAGCTGTTTTTT.

The chain employs TRBV5-4 and TRBJ2-3, with D perhaps matching TRBD1 (5 bases). Germline loops: CDR1 SGHNT, CDR2 YYREEE (reference sequence). Trimming left V 2 bases short and J 2 bases short, with 15 bases between. The CDR3 runs 16 residues. The CDR3 nucleotides are TGTGCCAGCAGCTTCGGCGGATTGGGGCACACAGATACGCAGTATTTT. It yields the protein CASSFGGLGHTDTQYF.

This chain links TRBV18 with TRBJ1-2, with 7 bases aligning to TRBD1. This CDR3 has 16 amino acids. Germline CDR1 and CDR2: KGHSH and LQKENI. V was clipped by 4 bases and J by 4 bases; unmatched bases: 12. The CDR3: CASSLPGKGALYGYTF. The CDR3 nucleotides read TGTGCCAGCTCACTCCCTGGGAAGGGGGCGCTCTATGGCTACACCTTC.

In regard to this clone: A read error may account for a junction end that differs from germline. V usage is TRBV7-7 and J usage is TRBJ2-7, with a weak D call TRBD1 (5 bases). Germline CDR1 reads SSHAT; CDR2 reads FNYEAQ (reference sequence). The length of the CDR3 is 13 residues. CDR3 sequence: CASSKDTTYEQYF. The CDR3 DNA sequence: TGTGCTAGCAGTAAGGACACGACCTACGAGCAGTACTTC.

This clone was observed a single time. This rearrangement joins TRBV7-9 to TRBJ2-1; possible D gene TRBD2, 5 bases. This CDR3 contains 12 residues. Germline V gives CDR1 SEHNR, CDR2 FQNEAQ (reference sequence). Trimming pared 2 bases from V and 11 bases from J, leaving 10 bases between. In DNA, the CDR3 is TGTGCCAGCAGCTTATACGAGGGTCAGCAGTTCTTC. This gives the protein CASSLYEGQQFF. The whole variable domain, remainder taken from reference TRBV7-9 and TRBJ2-1, is DTGVSQNPRHKITKRGQNVTFRCDPISEHNRLYWYRQTLGQGPEFLTYFQNEAQLEKSRLLSDRFSAERPKGSFSTLEIQRTEQGDSAMYLCASSLYEGQQFFGPGTRLTVL.

The chain employs TRBV5-6 and TRBJ2-7; a weak D match, TRBD1 (6 bases). Trimming removed 3 bases at V and 6 bases at J, with 10 bases between. The germline CDR1 and CDR2 sequences are SGHDT and YYEEEE. The CDR3 contains 12 residues. The CDR3 DNA is TGTGCCAGCAGCTCCCAGGGGCGCGAGCAGTACTTC. Translating gives CASSSQGREQYF. Supplemented by reference TRBV5-6 and TRBJ2-7, the full variable domain reads DAGVTQSPTHLIKTRGQQVTLRCSPKSGHDTVSWYQQALGQGPQFIFQYYEEEERQRGNFPDRFSGHQFPNYSSELNVNALLLGDSALYLCASSSQGREQYFGPGTRLTVT.

The V and J genes are TRBV5-1 and TRBJ2-1; no clear D. The CDR3 spans 17 residues. Trimming pared 6 bases from V and 8 bases from J, leaving 27 bases between. Germline-derived CDR1 and CDR2 are SGHRS and YFSETQ. The CDR3 reads CASTYSPSELVRDEQFF. For the CDR3, the DNA is TGCGCCAGCACCTACTCTCCCAGCGAATTAGTCAGAGATGAGCAGTTCTTC.